This TCR beta chain derives from a study of blood T cell repertoires in COVID-19. The germline CDR1 and CDR2 sequences are SEHNR and FQNEAQ (reference sequence). CDR3 length: 16 amino acids. V was pared by 5 bases and J by 2 bases, with 6 bases of the junction left unmatched. Clinical history as reported by participants underpinned cohort assignment. Clones were sequenced by immunoSEQ multiplex PCR, and TCRdb holds only the in-frame ones, with some missing. This table has roughly 330,000 clones, roughly 86% appearing once. Sequenced input: PBMCs or T cells enriched from blood (not recorded which). The chain recombines TRBV7-9 with TRBJ1-3; 10 bases agree with TRBD1. This TCR was recovered from a woman in her 30s who had recovered from COVID-19. CDR3 sequence (DNA): TGTGCCAGCAGCCCCGGGGACAGGGGTACTGGAAACACCATATATTTT. It yields the protein CASSPGDRGTGNTIYF.